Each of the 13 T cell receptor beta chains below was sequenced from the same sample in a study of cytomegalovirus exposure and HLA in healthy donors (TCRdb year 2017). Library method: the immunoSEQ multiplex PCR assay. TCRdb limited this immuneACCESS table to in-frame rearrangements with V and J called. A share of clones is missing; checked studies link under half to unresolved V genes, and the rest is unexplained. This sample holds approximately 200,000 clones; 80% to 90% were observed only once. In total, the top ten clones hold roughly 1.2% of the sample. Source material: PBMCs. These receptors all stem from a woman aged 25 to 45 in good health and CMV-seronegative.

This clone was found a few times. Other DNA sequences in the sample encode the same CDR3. CDR3 sequence: CASSQDPSGRSYEQYF. The CDR3 DNA reads as TGCGCCAGCAGCCAAGATCCTAGCGGGAGGTCCTACGAGCAGTACTTC. V gene TRBV4-1 combines with J gene TRBJ2-7; 11 positions agree with TRBD2. Germline lookup yields CDR1 MGHRA and CDR2 YSYEKL. Trimming removed 0 bases from V and 1 base from J; junction bases left unmatched: 2. This CDR3 contains 16 residues.

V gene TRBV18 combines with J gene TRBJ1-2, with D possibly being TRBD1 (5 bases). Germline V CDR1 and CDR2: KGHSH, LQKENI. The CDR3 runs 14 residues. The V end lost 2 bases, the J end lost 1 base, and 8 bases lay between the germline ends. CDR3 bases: TGTGCCAGCTCACCAATACAGGATAACTATGGCTACACCTTC. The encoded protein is CASSPIQDNYGYTF.

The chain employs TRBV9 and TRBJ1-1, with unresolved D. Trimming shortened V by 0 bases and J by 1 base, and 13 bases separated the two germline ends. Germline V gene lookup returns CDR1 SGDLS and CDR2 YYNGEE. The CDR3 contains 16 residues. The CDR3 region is CASSVESSGRNTEAFF. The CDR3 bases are TGTGCCAGCAGCGTAGAATCTTCGGGGAGGAACACTGAAGCTTTCTTT.

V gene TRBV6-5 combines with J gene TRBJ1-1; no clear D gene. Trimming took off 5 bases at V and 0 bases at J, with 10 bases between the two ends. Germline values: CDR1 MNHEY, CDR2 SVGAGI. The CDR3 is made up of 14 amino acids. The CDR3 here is CASSKTQMNTEAFF. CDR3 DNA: TGTGCCAGCAGTAAGACACAGATGAACACTGAAGCTTTCTTT.

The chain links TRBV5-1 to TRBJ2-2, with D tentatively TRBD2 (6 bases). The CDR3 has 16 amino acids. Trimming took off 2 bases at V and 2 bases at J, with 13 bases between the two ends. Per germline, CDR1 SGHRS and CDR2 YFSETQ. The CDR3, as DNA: TGCGCCAGCAGCTTAGATCGGGGGAGAAACACCGGGGAGCTGTTTTTT. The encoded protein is CASSLDRGRNTGELFF.

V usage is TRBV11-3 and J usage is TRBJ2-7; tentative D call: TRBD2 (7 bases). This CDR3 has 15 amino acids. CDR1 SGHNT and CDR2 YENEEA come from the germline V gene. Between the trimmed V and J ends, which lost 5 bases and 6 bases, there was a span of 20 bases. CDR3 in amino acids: CASSPKGGAVSEQYF. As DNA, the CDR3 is TGTGCCAGCAGCCCCAAAGGGGGGGCCGTCTCCGAGCAGTACTTC.

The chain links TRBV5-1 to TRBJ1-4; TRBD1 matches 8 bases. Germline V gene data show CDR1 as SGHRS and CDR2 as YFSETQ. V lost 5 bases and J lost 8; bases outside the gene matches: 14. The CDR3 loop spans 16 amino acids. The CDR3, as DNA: TGCGCCAGCAGACGTGATGGGACAGGACGGCAGGAAAAACTGTTTTTT. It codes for CASRRDGTGRQEKLFF.

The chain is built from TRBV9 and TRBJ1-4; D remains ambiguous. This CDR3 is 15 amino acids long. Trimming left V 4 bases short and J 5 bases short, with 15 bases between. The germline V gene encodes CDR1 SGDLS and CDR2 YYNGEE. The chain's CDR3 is CASSPEGGNNEKLFF. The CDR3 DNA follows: TGTGCCAGCAGCCCGGAGGGAGGAAACAATGAAAAACTGTTTTTT.

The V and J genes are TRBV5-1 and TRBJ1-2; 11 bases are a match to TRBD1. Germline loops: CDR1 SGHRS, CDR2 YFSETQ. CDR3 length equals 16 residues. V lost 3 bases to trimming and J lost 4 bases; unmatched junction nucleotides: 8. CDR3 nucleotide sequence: TGCGCCAGCAGCTCCAATCGGGGGACAGGGGGCTATGGCTACACCTTC. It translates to CASSSNRGTGGYGYTF. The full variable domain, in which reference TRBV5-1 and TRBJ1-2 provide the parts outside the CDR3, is KAGVTQTPRYLIKTRGQQVTLSCSPISGHRSVSWYQQTPGQGLQFLFEYFSETQRNKGNFPGRFSGRQFSNSRSEMNVSTLELGDSALYLCASSSNRGTGGYGYTFGSGTRLTVV.

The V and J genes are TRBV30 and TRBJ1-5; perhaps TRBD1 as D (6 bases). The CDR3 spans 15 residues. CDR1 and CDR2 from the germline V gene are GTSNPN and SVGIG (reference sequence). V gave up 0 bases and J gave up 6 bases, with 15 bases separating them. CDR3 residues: CAWSVRQVAGQPQHF. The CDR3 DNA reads TGTGCCTGGAGTGTACGACAGGTAGCGGGTCAGCCCCAGCATTTT.

DNA of the CDR3: TGCGCCAGCAGAAGAAGCCGGGACAGAAAAGAGACCCAGTACTTC. Translating it yields CASRRSRDRKETQYF. The chain carries TRBV5-1 and TRBJ2-5, with TRBD1 matching over 7 bases. This CDR3 region has 15 residues. Germline CDR1 and CDR2: SGHRS and YFSETQ. V lost 5 bases and J lost 3; bases outside the gene matches: 10.

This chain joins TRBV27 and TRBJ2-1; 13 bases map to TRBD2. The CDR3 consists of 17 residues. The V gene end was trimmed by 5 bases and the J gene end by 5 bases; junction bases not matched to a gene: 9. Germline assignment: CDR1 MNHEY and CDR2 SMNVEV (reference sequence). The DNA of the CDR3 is TGTGCCAGCAGTACGCGCCTCGGGACTAGCGGGGACAATGAGCAGTTCTTC. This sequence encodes CASSTRLGTSGDNEQFF.

The CDR3: CASSLQGFDNQPQHF. CDR3 nucleotides: TGCGCCAGCAGTCTCCAGGGCTTCGATAATCAGCCCCAGCATTTT. V gene TRBV5-1 combines with J gene TRBJ1-5, with D perhaps TRBD1 (5 bases). The CDR3 covers 15 residues. Germline lookup yields CDR1 SGHRS and CDR2 YFSETQ. V was trimmed by 5 bases and J by 4 bases, leaving 16 bases between them.